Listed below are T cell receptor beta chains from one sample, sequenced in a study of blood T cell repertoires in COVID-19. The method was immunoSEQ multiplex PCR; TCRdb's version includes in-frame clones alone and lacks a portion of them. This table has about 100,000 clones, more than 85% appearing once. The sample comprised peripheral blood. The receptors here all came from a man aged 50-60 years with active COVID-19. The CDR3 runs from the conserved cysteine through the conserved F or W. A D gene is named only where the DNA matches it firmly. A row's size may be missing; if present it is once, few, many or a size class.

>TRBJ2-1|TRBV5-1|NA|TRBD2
CASRPSGRATNEQFF
TGCGCCAGCAGACCTAGCGGGAGGGCCACCAATGAGCAGTTCTTC
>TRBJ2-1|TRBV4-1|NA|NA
CASSQLNNEQFF
TGCGCCAGCAGCCAACTAAACAATGAGCAGTTCTTC
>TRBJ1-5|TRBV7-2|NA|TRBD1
CASSLGRGGAGQPQHF
TGTGCCAGCAGCTTAGGACGAGGGGGCGCGGGGCAGCCCCAGCATTTT
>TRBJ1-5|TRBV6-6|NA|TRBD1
CASSKRDRDPRPQHF
TGTGCCAGCAGTAAACGGGACAGGGACCCAAGGCCCCAGCATTTT
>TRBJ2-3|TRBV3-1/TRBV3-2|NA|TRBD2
CASSQDGVAGGRNTDTQYF
TGTGCCAGCAGCCAAGATGGAGTAGCGGGAGGTCGAAACACAGATACGCAGTATTTT
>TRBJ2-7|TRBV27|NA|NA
CASSWTQGGEQYF
TGTGCCAGCAGTTGGACACAGGGGGGGGAGCAGTACTTC
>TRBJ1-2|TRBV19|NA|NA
CASSTSVALYGYTF
TGTGCCAGTAGTACCTCCGTGGCCCTCTATGGCTACACCTTC
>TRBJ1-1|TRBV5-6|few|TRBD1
CASSYTGGWTEAFF
TGTGCCAGCAGCTACACAGGGGGGTGGACTGAAGCTTTCTTT
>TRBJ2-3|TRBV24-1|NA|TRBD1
CATSDSGTGADTQYF
TGTGCCACCAGTGATTCCGGGACAGGGGCAGATACGCAGTATTTT
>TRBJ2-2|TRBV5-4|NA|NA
CASSQERGGELFF
TGTGCCAGCAGCCAGGAAAGGGGAGGGGAGCTGTTTTTT
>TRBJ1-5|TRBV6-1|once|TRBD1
CASSERGPTNQPQHF
TGTGCCAGCAGTGAGAGGGGGCCAACAAATCAGCCCCAGCATTTT
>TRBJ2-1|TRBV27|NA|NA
CASSPIPSNEQFF
TGTGCCAGCAGCCCTATCCCGAGCAATGAGCAGTTCTTC
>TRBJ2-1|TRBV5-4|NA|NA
CASSSGSHSYNEQFF
TGTGCCAGCAGCTCCGGGTCTCACTCCTACAATGAGCAGTTCTTC
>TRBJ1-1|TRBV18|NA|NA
CASSPQDTLPNTEAFF
TGTGCCAGCTCACCACAAGACACCTTGCCTAACACTGAAGCTTTCTTT
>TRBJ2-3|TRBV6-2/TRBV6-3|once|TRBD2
CASSSPTSGGAAQYF
TGTGCCAGCAGTTCCCCGACTAGCGGGGGGGCTGCGCAGTATTTT
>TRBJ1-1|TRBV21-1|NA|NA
CASSKYGTGDHEAFF
TGTGCCAGCAGCAAATACGGGACAGGCGACCACGAAGCTTTCTTT
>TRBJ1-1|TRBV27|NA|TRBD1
CATLDRGQVEAFF
TGTGCCACCCTGGACAGGGGGCAAGTTGAAGCTTTCTTT
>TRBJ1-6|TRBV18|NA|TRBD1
CASSPDRGYSPLHF
TGTGCCAGCTCCCCCGACAGGGGATATTCACCCCTCCACTTT
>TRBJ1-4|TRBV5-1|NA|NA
CASSLLAGSHSPDREKLFF
TGCGCCAGCAGCTTGCTGGCAGGCAGCCATTCCCCCGACAGAGAAAAACTGTTTTTT
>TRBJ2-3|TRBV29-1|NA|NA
CSVIGGANTDTQYF
TGCAGCGTTATAGGGGGGGCGAACACAGATACGCAGTATTTT
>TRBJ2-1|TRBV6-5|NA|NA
CASSYRGYSDEQFF
TGTGCCAGCAGTTACAGGGGCTATTCAGATGAGCAGTTCTTC
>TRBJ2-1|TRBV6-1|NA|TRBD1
CASSDRQGATNEQFF
TGTGCCAGCAGTGATCGGCAGGGGGCTACTAATGAGCAGTTCTTC
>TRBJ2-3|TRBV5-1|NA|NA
CASSGGLHTDTQYF
TGCGCCAGCAGCGGGGGACTTCACACAGATACGCAGTATTTT
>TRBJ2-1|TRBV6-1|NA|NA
CASTHGGPYNEQFF
TGTGCCAGCACCCACGGAGGACCCTACAATGAGCAGTTCTTC
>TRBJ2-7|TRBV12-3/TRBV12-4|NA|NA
CASSLPGGEQYF
TGTGCCAGCAGTTTGCCCGGGGGCGAGCAGTACTTC
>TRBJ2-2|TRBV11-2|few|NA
CASSLGGWTGELFF
TGTGCCAGCAGCTTAGGAGGTTGGACCGGGGAGCTGTTTTTT
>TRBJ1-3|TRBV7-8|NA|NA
CASSPTGNTIYF
TGTGCCAGCAGCCCCACTGGAAACACCATATATTTT
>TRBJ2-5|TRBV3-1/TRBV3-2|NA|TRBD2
CASTPRLAGVEMETQYF
TGTGCCAGCACCCCTAGACTAGCGGGAGTAGAAATGGAGACCCAGTACTTC
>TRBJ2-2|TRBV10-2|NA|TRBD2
CASSGLAGGGTGELFF
TGCGCCAGCAGCGGCTTAGCGGGGGGCGGTACCGGGGAGCTGTTTTTT
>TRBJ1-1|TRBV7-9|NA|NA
CASSLRGNAEAFF
TGTGCCAGCAGCTTACGCGGAAACGCTGAAGCTTTCTTT
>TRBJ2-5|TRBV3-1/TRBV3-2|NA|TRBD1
CASSLNRGGTETQYF
TGTGCCAGCAGCCTTAACAGGGGCGGTACAGAGACCCAGTACTTC
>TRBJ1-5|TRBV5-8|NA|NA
CASSLQGNQPQHF
TGTGCCAGCAGCTTACAGGGTAATCAGCCCCAGCATTTT
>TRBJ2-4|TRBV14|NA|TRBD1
CASSRDRVSNIQYF
TGTGCCAGCAGCCGAGACAGGGTGTCAAACATTCAGTACTTC
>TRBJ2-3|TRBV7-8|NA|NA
CASSLAGGARTDTQYF
TGTGCCAGCAGCTTAGCGGGGGGGGCGCGCACAGATACGCAGTATTTT
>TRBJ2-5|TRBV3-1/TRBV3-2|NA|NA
CASSPTSGQEAQYF
TGTGCCAGCAGCCCTACCAGCGGCCAAGAGGCCCAGTACTTC
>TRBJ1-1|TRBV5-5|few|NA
CASSPRDTYYSNTEAFF
TGTGCCAGCAGCCCCCGCGACACGTATTATTCGAACACTGAAGCTTTCTTT
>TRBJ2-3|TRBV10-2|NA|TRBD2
CASSRLAGDPSTDTQYF
TGCGCCAGCAGCCGACTAGCGGGGGACCCTAGCACAGATACGCAGTATTTT
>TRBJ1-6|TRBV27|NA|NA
CASRVRSINSPLHF
TGTGCCAGCAGGGTACGGAGCATTAATTCACCCCTCCACTTT
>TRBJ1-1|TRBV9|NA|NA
CASSPIDRYTEAFF
TGTGCCAGCAGCCCGATCGACAGATACACTGAAGCTTTCTTT
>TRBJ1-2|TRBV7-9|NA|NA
CASSLDGQGLIYGYTF
TGTGCCAGCAGCTTAGATGGGCAGGGACTAATCTATGGCTACACCTTC
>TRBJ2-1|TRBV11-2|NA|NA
CASGAPRPSNEQFF
TGTGCCAGCGGAGCCCCACGACCGAGCAATGAGCAGTTCTTC
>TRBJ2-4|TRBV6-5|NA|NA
CASRGGGRKNIQYF
TGTGCCAGCCGCGGGGGCGGAAGAAAAAACATTCAGTACTTC
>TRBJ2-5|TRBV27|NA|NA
CASSFAGPRETQYF
TGTGCCAGCAGTTTTGCGGGACCGCGAGAGACCCAGTACTTC
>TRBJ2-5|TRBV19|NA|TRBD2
CASSIAGTSGGGAQYF
TGTGCCAGTAGTATCGCCGGGACTAGCGGGGGAGGGGCCCAGTACTTC
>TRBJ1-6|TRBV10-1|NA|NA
CASSEEGSGISPLHF
TGCGCCAGCAGTGAGGAAGGATCGGGGATTTCACCCCTCCACTTT
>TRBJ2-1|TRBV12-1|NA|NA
CASSFQGTSGLISSYNEQFF
TGTGCCAGCAGCTTTCAGGGGACTAGCGGACTCATTAGCTCCTACAATGAGCAGTTCTTC
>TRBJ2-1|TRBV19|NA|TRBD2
CASSVTSGGFYNEQFF
TGTGCCAGTAGTGTTACTAGCGGGGGGTTCTACAATGAGCAGTTCTTC
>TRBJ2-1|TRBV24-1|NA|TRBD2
CATSDLSAGGDEQFF
TGTGCCACCAGTGATTTATCAGCGGGAGGGGATGAGCAGTTCTTC
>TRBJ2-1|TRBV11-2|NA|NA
CASSPRTGGLEQFF
TGTGCCAGCAGCCCGCGGACCGGCGGGTTGGAGCAGTTCTTC
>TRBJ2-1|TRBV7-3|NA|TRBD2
CASSLGLADYNEQFF
TGTGCCAGCAGCTTAGGACTAGCGGACTACAATGAGCAGTTCTTC
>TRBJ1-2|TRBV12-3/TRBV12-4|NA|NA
CASSRGGGYGYTF
TGTGCCAGCAGCCGCGGTGGTGGCTATGGCTACACCTTC
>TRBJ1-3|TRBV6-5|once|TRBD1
CASSYSPGQGNTIYF
TGTGCCAGCAGTTACTCACCGGGACAGGGAAACACCATATATTTT
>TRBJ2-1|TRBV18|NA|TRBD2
CASSPPPGLDYNEQFF
TGTGCCAGCTCACCCCCGCCGGGACTAGACTACAATGAGCAGTTCTTC
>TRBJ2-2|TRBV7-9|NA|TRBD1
CASSLGDRNTGELFF
TGTGCCAGCAGCTTGGGGGACAGAAACACCGGGGAGCTGTTTTTT
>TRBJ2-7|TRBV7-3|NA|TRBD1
CASSPAGTGPYEQYF
TGTGCCAGCAGCCCGGCCGGGACAGGCCCATACGAGCAGTACTTC
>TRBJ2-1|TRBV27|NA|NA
CASSGTNNEQFF
TGTGCCAGCAGTGGGACAAACAATGAGCAGTTCTTC
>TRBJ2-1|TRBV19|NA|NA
CASSMGAGWDEQFF
TGTGCCAGTAGTATGGGGGCAGGGTGGGATGAGCAGTTCTTC
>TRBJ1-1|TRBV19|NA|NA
CASSDYRDTPTGAFF
TGTGCCAGTAGTGACTACCGGGACACCCCTACGGGAGCTTTCTTT
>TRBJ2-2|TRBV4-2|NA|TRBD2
CASSQERAGGTFTGELFF
TGTGCCAGCAGCCAAGAGCGGGCCGGGGGGACTTTTACCGGGGAGCTGTTTTTT
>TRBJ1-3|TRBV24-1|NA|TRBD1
CATSDSRTGGNTIYF
TGTGCCACCAGTGATTCAAGGACAGGGGGAAACACCATATATTTT